The rows below give T cell receptor beta chains drawn from one sample of a study of graft-versus-host responses after intestinal transplantation. Repertoires were generated with immunoSEQ multiplex PCR, while TCRdb's copy carries only in-frame clones and drops some. The sample holds about 9,800 clones; 90% to 95% are singletons and the top ten take about 2.1%. The sequencing used PBMCs, collected roughly 46 days after intestinal transplant. The source of these receptors is a human patient who received an intestinal transplant, so some T cells may come from the graft donor. Both conserved end residues are part of each CDR3. Fields, in order: clone size, V gene, J gene, CDR3 length, D gene, CDR3 DNA, CDR3 protein. The D gene is left open where the match is weak. A clone size is listed for some rows: how often the clone was seen (once, few, many), or a class if it is expanded.

>NA|TRBV5-5|TRBJ2-1|16|NA
TGTGCCAGCAGCTTGGTTCCTAGCTTAGATTACAATGAGCAGTTCTTC
CASSLVPSLDYNEQFF
>NA|TRBV15|TRBJ1-2|16|NA
TGTGCCACCAGCAGAGATTTGACAGTCGCTAACTATGGCTACACCTTC
CATSRDLTVANYGYTF
>NA|TRBV4-1|TRBJ2-3|12|NA
TGCGCCAGCAGCCCGAACGCAGATACGCAGTATTTT
CASSPNADTQYF
>NA|TRBV23-1|TRBJ2-7|15|TRBD1
TGCGCCAGCAGTCAATCTGGGACAGGGACCTACGAGCAGTACTTC
CASSQSGTGTYEQYF
>NA|TRBV6-4|TRBJ2-2|16|NA
TGTGCCAGCAGTGCTCATGGGACGATCAACACCGGGGAGCTGTTTTTT
CASSAHGTINTGELFF
>NA|TRBV15|TRBJ2-1|13|NA
TGTGCCACCAGCAGCCTCGGGGGCAATGAGCAGTTCTTC
CATSSLGGNEQFF
>once|TRBV7-9|TRBJ2-7|12|NA
TGTGCCAGCAGCGGAAGCTCCTACGAGCAGTACTTC
CASSGSSYEQYF
>NA|TRBV10-3|TRBJ2-7|15|NA
TGTGCCATCAAATCTGCGGGACTGGGAAGGCACGAGCAGTACTTC
CAIKSAGLGRHEQYF
>NA|TRBV2|TRBJ2-2|11|NA
TGTGCCAGCAGGGGTCCCGGGGAGCTGTTTTTT
CASRGPGELFF
>NA|TRBV6-1|TRBJ1-4|11|NA
TGTGCCAGCAGTGAAGTTCCGGGGCTGTTTTTT
CASSEVPGLFF
>NA|TRBV2|TRBJ2-7|15|NA
TGTGCCAGCAGTACCCATGGGGGAAACTCCTACGAGCAGTACTTC
CASSTHGGNSYEQYF
>once|TRBV4-1|TRBJ2-7|15|TRBD2
TGCGCCAGCAGCCCAAGACTAGCGGGTGACTACGAGCAGTACTTC
CASSPRLAGDYEQYF
>NA|TRBV18|TRBJ2-5|16|TRBD2
TGTGCCAGCTCACCATCGATCAGCGGGGGTAAAGAGACCCAGTACTTC
CASSPSISGGKETQYF
>NA|TRBV9|TRBJ2-2|15|TRBD2
TGTGCCAGTGGCGGGCTAGCGGATACGACCGGGGAGCTGTTTTTT
CASGGLADTTGELFF
>NA|TRBV19|TRBJ2-5|14|NA
TGTGCCAGACCGGGGTCGGGTGGGCAAGAGACCCAGTACTTC
CARPGSGGQETQYF
>few|TRBV2|TRBJ2-7|15|NA
TGTGCCAGCAACGCACCGGGACATGGGACCTACGAGCAGTACTTC
CASNAPGHGTYEQYF